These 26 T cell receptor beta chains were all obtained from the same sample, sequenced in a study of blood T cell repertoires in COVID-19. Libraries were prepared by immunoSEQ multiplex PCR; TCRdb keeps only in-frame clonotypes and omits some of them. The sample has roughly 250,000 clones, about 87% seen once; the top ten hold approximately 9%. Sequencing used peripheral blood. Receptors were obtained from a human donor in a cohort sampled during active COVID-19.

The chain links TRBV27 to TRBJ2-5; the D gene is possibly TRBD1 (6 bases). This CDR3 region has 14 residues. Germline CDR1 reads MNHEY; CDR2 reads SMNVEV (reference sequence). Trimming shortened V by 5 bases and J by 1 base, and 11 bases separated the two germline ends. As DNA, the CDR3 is TGTGCCAGCAGTCCAGGGGATTCCCAAGAGACCCAGTACTTC. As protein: CASSPGDSQETQYF.

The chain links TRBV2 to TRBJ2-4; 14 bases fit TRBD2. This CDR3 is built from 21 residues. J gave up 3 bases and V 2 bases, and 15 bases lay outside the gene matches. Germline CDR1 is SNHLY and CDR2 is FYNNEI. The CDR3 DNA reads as TGTGCCAGCAGTGAATGGGGATCCGGGACTAGCGGGGGAACCGGCAAAAACATTCAGTACTTC. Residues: CASSEWGSGTSGGTGKNIQYF.

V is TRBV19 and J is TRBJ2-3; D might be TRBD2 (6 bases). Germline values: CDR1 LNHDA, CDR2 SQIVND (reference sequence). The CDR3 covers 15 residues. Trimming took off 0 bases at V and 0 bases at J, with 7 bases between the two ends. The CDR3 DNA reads TGTGCCAGTAGTATAGATGGGACTAGCACAGATACGCAGTATTTT. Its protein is CASSIDGTSTDTQYF.

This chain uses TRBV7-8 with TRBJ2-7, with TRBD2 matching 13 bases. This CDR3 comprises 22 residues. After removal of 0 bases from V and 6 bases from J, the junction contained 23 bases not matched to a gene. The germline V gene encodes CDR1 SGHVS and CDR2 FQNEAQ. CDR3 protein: CASSLAVGTGLGTSGAGSEQYF. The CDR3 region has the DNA TGTGCCAGCAGCTTAGCGGTAGGGACAGGGCTCGGGACTAGCGGGGCGGGGAGCGAGCAGTACTTC.

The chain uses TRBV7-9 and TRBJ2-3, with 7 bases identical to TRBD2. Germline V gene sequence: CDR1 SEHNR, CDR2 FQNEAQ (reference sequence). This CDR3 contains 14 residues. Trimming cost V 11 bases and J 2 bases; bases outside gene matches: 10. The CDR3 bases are TGTGCCGGTGGGGAGGGGTCCCACACAGATACGCAGTATTTT. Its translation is CAGGEGSHTDTQYF.

The CDR3 loop is CASSFRGAFSSYEQYF. The CDR3 bases are TGTGCCAGCAGCTTTAGGGGCGCCTTTAGCTCCTACGAGCAGTACTTC. V and J are TRBV7-9 and TRBJ2-7; a weak D match, TRBD1 (5 bases). Looked up from germline, CDR1 is SEHNR and CDR2 is FQNEAQ (reference sequence). Trimming took 3 bases from V and 0 from J, leaving 15 bases between them. CDR3 length: 16 amino acids. Complete variable domain (other parts from reference TRBV7-9 and TRBJ2-7): DTGVSQNPRHKITKRGQNVTFRCDPISEHNRLYWYRQTLGQGPEFLTYFQNEAQLEKSRLLSDRFSAERPKGSFSTLEIQRTEQGDSAMYLCASSFRGAFSSYEQYFGPGTRLTVT.

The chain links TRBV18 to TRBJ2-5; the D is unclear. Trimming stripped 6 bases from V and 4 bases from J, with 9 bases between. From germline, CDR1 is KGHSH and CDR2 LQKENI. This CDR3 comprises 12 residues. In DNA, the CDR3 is TGTGCCAGCTCCCGTGTCCCAGAGACCCAGTACTTC. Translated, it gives CASSRVPETQYF.

CDR3 nucleotide sequence: TGTGCCAGCAGCACCGGACTAGCGGGACATACTGGGGCCAACGTCCTGACTTTC. This gives the protein CASSTGLAGHTGANVLTF. The chain uses TRBV5-4 and TRBJ2-6; 12 nucleotides line up with TRBD2. The CDR3 runs 18 residues. Germline-derived CDR1 and CDR2 are SGHNT and YYREEE (reference sequence). J lost 2 bases, V lost 4 bases, and 7 bases had no gene match.

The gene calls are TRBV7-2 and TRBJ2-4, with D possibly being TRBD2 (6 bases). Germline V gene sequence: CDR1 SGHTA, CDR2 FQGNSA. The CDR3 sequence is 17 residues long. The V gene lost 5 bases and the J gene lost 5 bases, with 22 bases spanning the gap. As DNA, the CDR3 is TGTGCCAGCAGCACATCCGGCGGGACCTCGTGGGAAAACATTCAGTACTTC. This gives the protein CASSTSGGTSWENIQYF.

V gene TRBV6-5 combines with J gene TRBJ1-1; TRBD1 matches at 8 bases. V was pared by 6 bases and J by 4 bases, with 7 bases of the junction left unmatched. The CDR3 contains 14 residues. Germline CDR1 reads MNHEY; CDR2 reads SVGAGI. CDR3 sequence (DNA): TGTGCCAGCAGGGGGACAGGTCGTCGCACTGAAGCTTTCTTT. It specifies CASRGTGRRTEAFF.

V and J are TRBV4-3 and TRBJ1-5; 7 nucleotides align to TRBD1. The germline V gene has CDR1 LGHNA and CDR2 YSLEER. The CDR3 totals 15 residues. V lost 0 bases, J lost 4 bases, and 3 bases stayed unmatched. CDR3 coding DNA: TGCGCCAGCAGCCAAGATGGGACAGATAATCAGCCCCAGCATTTT. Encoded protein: CASSQDGTDNQPQHF.

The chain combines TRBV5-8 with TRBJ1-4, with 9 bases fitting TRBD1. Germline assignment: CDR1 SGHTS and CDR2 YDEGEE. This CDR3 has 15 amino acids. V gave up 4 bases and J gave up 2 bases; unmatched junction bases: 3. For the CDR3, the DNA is TGTGCCAGCAGCATAGGACAGGGGACTAATGAAAAACTGTTTTTT. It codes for CASSIGQGTNEKLFF.

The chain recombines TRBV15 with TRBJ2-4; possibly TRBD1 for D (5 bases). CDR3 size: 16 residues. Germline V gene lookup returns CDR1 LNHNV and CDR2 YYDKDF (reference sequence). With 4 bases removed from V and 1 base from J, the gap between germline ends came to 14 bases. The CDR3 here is CATSNPGLGAKNIQYF. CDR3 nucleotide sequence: TGTGCCACCAGCAACCCAGGGCTTGGGGCCAAAAACATTCAGTACTTC.

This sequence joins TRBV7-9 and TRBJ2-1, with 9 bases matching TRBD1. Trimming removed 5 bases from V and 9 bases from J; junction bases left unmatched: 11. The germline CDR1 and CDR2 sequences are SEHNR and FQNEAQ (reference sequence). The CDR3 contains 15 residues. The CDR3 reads CASSIRDRARGEQFF. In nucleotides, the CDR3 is TGTGCCAGCAGCATCCGGGACAGGGCCAGGGGTGAGCAGTTCTTC.

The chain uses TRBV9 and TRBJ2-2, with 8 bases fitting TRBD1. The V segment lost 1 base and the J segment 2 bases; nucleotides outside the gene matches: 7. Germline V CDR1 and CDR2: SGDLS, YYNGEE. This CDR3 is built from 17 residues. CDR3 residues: CASSVYAGGFNTGELFF. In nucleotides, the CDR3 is TGTGCCAGCAGCGTATATGCAGGGGGCTTTAACACCGGGGAGCTGTTTTTT. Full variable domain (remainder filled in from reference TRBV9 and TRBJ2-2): DSGVTQTPKHLITATGQRVTLRCSPRSGDLSVYWYQQSLDQGLQFLIQYYNGEERAKGNILERFSAQQFPDLHSELNLSSLELGDSALYFCASSVYAGGFNTGELFFGEGSRLTVL.

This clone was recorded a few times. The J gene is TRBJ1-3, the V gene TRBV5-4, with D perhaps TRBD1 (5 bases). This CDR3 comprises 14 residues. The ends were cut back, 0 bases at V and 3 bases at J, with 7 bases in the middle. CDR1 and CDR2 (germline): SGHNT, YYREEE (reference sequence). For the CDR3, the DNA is TGTGCCAGCAGCTTGGGGGGACTTGGAAACACCATATATTTT. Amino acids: CASSLGGLGNTIYF.

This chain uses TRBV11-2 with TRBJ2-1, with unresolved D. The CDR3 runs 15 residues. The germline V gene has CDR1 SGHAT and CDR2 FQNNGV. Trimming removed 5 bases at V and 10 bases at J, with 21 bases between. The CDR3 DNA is TGTGCCAGCAGCCGTGCGGCTAGTGCGTCCCGGGAGCAGTTCTTC. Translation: CASSRAASASREQFF. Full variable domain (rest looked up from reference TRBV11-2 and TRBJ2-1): EAGVAQSPRYKIIEKRQSVAFWCNPISGHATLYWYQQILGQGPKLLIQFQNNGVVDDSQLPKDRFSAERLKGVDSTLKIQPAKLEDSAVYLCASSRAASASREQFFGPGTRLTVL.

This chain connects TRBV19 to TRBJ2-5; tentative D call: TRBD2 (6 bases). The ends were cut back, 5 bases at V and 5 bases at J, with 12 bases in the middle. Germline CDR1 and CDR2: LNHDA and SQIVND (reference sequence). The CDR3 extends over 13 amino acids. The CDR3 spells CASSRGREETQYF. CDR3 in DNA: TGTGCCAGTAGTCGTGGACGGGAGGAGACCCAGTACTTC.

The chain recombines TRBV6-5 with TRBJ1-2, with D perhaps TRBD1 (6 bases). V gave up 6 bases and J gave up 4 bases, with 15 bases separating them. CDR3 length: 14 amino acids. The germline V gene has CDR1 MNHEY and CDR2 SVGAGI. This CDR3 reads CASSNQGSPYGYTF. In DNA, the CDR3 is TGTGCCAGCAGCAACCAGGGGTCCCCCTATGGCTACACCTTC.

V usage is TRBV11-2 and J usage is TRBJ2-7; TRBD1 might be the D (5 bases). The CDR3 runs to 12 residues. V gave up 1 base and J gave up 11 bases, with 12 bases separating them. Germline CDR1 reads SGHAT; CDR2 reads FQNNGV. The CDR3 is CASSLASDMEYF. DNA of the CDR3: TGTGCCAGCAGCTTAGCCTCGGACATGGAGTACTTC.

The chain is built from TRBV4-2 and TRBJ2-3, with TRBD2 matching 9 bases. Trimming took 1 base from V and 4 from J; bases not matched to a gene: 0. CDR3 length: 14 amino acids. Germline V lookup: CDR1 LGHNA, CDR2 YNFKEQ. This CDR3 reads CASSQGTSADTQYF. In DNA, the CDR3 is TGTGCCAGCAGCCAAGGGACTAGCGCAGATACGCAGTATTTT.

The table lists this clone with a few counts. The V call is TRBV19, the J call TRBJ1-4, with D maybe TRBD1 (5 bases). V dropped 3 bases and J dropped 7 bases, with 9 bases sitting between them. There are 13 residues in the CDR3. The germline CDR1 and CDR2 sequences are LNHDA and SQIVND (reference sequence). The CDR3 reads CASSIWGGEKLFF. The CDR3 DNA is TGTGCCAGTAGTATCTGGGGGGGTGAAAAACTGTTTTTT. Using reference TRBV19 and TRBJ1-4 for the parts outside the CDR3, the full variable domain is DGGITQSPKYLFRKEGQNVTLSCEQNLNHDAMYWYRQDPGQGLRLIYYSQIVNDFQKGDIAEGYSVSREKKESFPLTVTSAQKNPTAFYLCASSIWGGEKLFFGSGTQLSVL.

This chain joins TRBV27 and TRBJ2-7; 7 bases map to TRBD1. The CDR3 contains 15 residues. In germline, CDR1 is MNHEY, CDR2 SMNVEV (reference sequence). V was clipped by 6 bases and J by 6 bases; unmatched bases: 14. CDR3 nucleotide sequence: TGTGCCAGCAGGCTTGGACAGGTCGGGATGGGCGAGCAGTACTTC. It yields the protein CASRLGQVGMGEQYF.

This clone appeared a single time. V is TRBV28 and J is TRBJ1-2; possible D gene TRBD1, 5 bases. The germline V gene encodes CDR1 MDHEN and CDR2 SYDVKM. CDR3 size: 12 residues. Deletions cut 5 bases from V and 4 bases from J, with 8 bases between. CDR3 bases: TGTGCCAGCAGTGACAGCCTCTATGGCTACACCTTC. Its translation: CASSDSLYGYTF.

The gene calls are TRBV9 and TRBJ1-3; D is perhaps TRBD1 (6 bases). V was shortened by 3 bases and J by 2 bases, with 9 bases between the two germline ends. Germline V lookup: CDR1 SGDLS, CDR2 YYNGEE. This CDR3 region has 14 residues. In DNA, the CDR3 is TGTGCCAGCAGCGCAGACAGGACTGGAAACACCATATATTTT. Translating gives CASSADRTGNTIYF.

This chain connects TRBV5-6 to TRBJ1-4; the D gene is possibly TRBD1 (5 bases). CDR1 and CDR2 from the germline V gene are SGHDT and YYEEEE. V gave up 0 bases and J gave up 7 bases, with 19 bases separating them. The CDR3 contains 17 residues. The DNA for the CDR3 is TGTGCCAGCAGCTTGGTAAGGGGTACGACCGCGTCTGAAAAACTGTTTTTT. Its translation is CASSLVRGTTASEKLFF.